Given below is one TCR beta chain in context. This specimen comes from a study of control samples from healthy donors and cancer patients. Sequencing used immunoSEQ multiplex PCR; TCRdb keeps in-frame clones, though not all of them. The table has roughly 150,000 clones, roughly 88% seen once. The length of the CDR3 is 14 residues. The germline V gene has CDR1 KGHDR and CDR2 SFDVKD. V was clipped by 3 bases and J by 7 bases, with 11 bases between them. This sequence originates from a man aged 18 to 29 in good health. The chain recombines TRBV24-1 with TRBJ1-4; the D is unclear. The material sequenced was blood. CDR3 sequence reads: CATSDLASGEKLFF. The CDR3 nucleotides are TGTGCCACCAGTGATCTGGCAAGTGGTGAAAAACTGTTTTTT.